The 2 T cell receptor beta chains presented below share a single source sample, sequenced in a study of PD-L1 blockade in urothelial cancer. Sample time point: pretreatment peripheral blood. Sequencing was performed with immunoSEQ multiplex PCR; in TCRdb, only in-frame clones are kept and a portion is missing. The table lists around 86,000 clones, over 80% of them singletons, with approximately 7.1% in the top ten. The sequences come from PBMCs, collected around atezolizumab (anti-PD-L1) treatment. The receptors stem from a man in his forties with urothelial cancer.

The chain couples TRBV27 to TRBJ1-1; 10 bases line up with TRBD1. CDR3 length: 16 residues. Losses at the gene ends were 4 bases for V and 1 base for J; bases not matched to a gene: 6. Germline CDR1 is MNHEY and CDR2 is SMNVEV (reference sequence). The CDR3 loop is CASSSRDRGWNTEAFF. CDR3 DNA: TGTGCCAGCAGTTCCCGGGACAGGGGATGGAACACTGAAGCTTTCTTT.

Only a few counts were recorded for this clone. The V gene is TRBV2, the J gene TRBJ2-7, with 9 bases aligning to TRBD2. Per the germline V gene, CDR1 is SNHLY and CDR2 is FYNNEI. Losses at the gene ends were 6 bases for V and 1 base for J; bases not matched to a gene: 10. This CDR3 spans 16 amino acids. CDR3 region: CASRERLADTSYEQYF. As DNA, the CDR3 is TGTGCCAGCAGGGAAAGACTAGCGGACACTTCCTACGAGCAGTACTTC. The variable domain in full, with the rest retrieved from reference TRBV2 and TRBJ2-7, is EPEVTQTPSHQVTQMGQEVILRCVPISNHLYFYWYRQILGQKVEFLVSFYNNEISEKSEIFDDQFSVERPDGSNFTLKIRSTKLEDSAMYFCASRERLADTSYEQYFGPGTRLTVT.